A selection of T cell receptor beta chains follows, all from one sample in a study of T-cell reconstitution after alpha-beta-depleted transplantation in children. TCRdb processed the PCR reads anew with MiXCR; each CDR3 protein has one entry. The data show 250,000 to 300,000 distinct CDR3 sequences, less than 9.5% seen once. The sample in question was peripheral blood, obtained 360 days after TCRalphabeta/CD19-depleted stem cell transplant. The origin of the receptors is a female patient under 10 years old who had a stem cell transplant for Fanconi anemia, so the T cells may come from the graft donor. Each CDR3 is given without its conserved first and last residue. The D gene is left open where the match is weak. The listing skips clone size in some rows; elsewhere it reads once, few, many or a size class.

abundance	v_gene	j_gene	d_gene	CDR3aa
-	TRBV10-3	TRBJ2-2	-	AIKQPRRTRGNTGELF
many	TRBV5-5	TRBJ1-1	-	ASSSVAENTEAF
few	TRBV4-3	TRBJ2-5	TRBD2	ASSPRRMTSGEGETQY
-	TRBV7-2	TRBJ1-2	-	ASSLAVRNGYT
few	TRBV11-2	TRBJ1-6	-	ASSLLNSNSPLH
many	TRBV5-1	TRBJ1-1	-	ASSVTPKNTEAF
few	TRBV28	TRBJ2-3	-	ASSFRLYTDTQY
many	TRBV5-1	TRBJ2-2	TRBD2	ASRTSGGTGELF
-	TRBV27	TRBJ2-1	TRBD2	ASSLSGGFRKQF
few	TRBV5-4	TRBJ1-3	-	ASSREGPGNTIY
many	TRBV29-1	TRBJ1-5	-	SVARGVSGQPQH
many	TRBV15	TRBJ2-3	-	ATSRDKGTSDTQY